The present T cell receptor (beta chain) was sequenced within a study of immune evolution from preneoplasia to lung adenocarcinoma. Libraries were prepared by immunoSEQ multiplex PCR; TCRdb keeps only in-frame clonotypes and omits some of them. Among around 2,500 clones, roughly 84% were seen once, and the ten largest hold approximately 5.1%. The CDR3 runs 15 residues. The germline V gene has CDR1 LNHNV and CDR2 YYDKDF (reference sequence). Losses at the gene ends were 4 bases for V and 4 bases for J; bases not matched to a gene: 7. Premalignant or tumor cells were enriched by macro-dissection after pathologic assessment.

V and J are TRBV15 and TRBJ2-3; 8 positions match TRBD2. Sequencing used FFPE invasive lung adenocarcinoma tissue. This clonotype was sampled from a person aged 60-79 years with invasive lung adenocarcinoma. CDR3: CATSTAREGADTQYF. CDR3 bases: TGTGCCACCAGCACCGCCCGGGAGGGGGCAGATACGCAGTATTTT.